The 15 T cell receptor beta chains given below trace back to one sample, sequenced in a study of human thymus T cells. It was from resections taken during corrective heart surgery that the thymus tissue came. Only in-frame clones appear in the TCRdb table, and some are missing; sequencing was by immunoSEQ multiplex PCR. Of 86,000 or so clones in the sample, approximately 97% were seen once. Sequenced input: thymus tissue. These receptor sequences come from a boy younger than two with a congenital heart defect but otherwise immunologically healthy.

This clone was recorded once. The chain links TRBV28 to TRBJ1-1; 9 nucleotides line up with TRBD1. This CDR3 has 15 residues. The V gene's germline CDR1 is MDHEN and CDR2 SYDVKM. Trimming at V came to 4 bases and at J to 3 bases, leaving 6 bases not matched to a gene. CDR3 region: CASSWYRGQDTEAFF. The DNA of the CDR3 is TGTGCCAGCAGTTGGTACAGGGGGCAGGACACTGAAGCTTTCTTT.

This chain links TRBV7-8 with TRBJ1-3; D is uncertain. The V end was cut by 4 bases, the J end by 4 bases, with 14 bases between. The CDR3 length is 15 residues. The germline gives CDR1 SGHVS, CDR2 FQNEAQ. CDR3 loop: CASSSLWTAGNTIYF. The DNA for the CDR3 is TGTGCCAGCAGCTCTCTCTGGACGGCCGGAAACACCATATATTTT. The whole variable domain, remainder taken from reference TRBV7-8 and TRBJ1-3, is GAGVSQSPRYKVAKRGQDVALRCDPISGHVSLFWYQQALGQGPEFLTYFQNEAQLDKSGLPSDRFFAERPEGSVSTLKIQRTQQEDSAVYLCASSSLWTAGNTIYFGEGSWLTVV.

This chain links TRBV6-1 with TRBJ2-7, with D possibly matching TRBD2 (6 bases). CDR3 length: 12 amino acids. Germline V lookup: CDR1 MNHNS, CDR2 SASEGT. The ends were cut back, 8 bases at V and 6 bases at J, with 14 bases in the middle. CDR3 sequence (DNA): TGTGCCAGCCTGGTGAGGGACTGCGAGCAGTACTTC. The encoded protein is CASLVRDCEQYF.

The rearrangement links TRBV14 to TRBJ1-3; no clear D. Trimming removed 1 base at V and 4 bases at J, with 8 bases between. Germline V gene data show CDR1 as SGHDN and CDR2 as FVKESK. The CDR3 has 14 amino acids. This CDR3 reads CASSQALRGNTIYF. CDR3 in DNA: TGTGCCAGCAGCCAAGCCCTCAGGGGAAACACCATATATTTT.

The rearrangement joins TRBV27 to TRBJ2-3; 9 bases map to TRBD1. V lost 4 bases and J lost 0; bases outside the gene matches: 8. The germline V gene encodes CDR1 MNHEY and CDR2 SMNVEV (reference sequence). This CDR3 spans 17 amino acids. CDR3 in amino acids: CASSSGDRVPSTDTQYF. In DNA form, the CDR3 reads TGTGCCAGCAGTTCTGGGGACAGGGTCCCTAGCACAGATACGCAGTATTTT.

This chain links TRBV5-6 with TRBJ1-2; the D gene is possibly TRBD1 (5 bases). Trimming left V 5 bases short and J 0 bases short, with 17 bases between. Germline assignment: CDR1 SGHDT and CDR2 YYEEEE. CDR3 length: 16 amino acids. Here the CDR3 DNA reads TGTGCCAGCAGACGTTCTTCGGGGCAGTCTAACTATGGCTACACCTTC. This sequence encodes CASRRSSGQSNYGYTF.

There are a few counts of this clone. This chain uses TRBV15 with TRBJ2-5; 7 bases align to TRBD1. There are 19 residues in the CDR3. Germline CDR1 LNHNV, CDR2 YYDKDF (reference sequence). The trim removed 0 bases at V and 5 bases at J, leaving 18 bases unmatched. The DNA for the CDR3 is TGTGCCACCAGCAGAGAAAGGCAACAGGGGTTAGGCTCAGCGGAGACCCAGTACTTC. Its translation: CATSRERQQGLGSAETQYF.

As for this clone: At the DNA level, this CDR3 is encoded by other sequences in the same sample as well. The chain recombines TRBV5-1 with TRBJ1-2, with 10 bases fitting TRBD1. CDR1 is SGHRS and CDR2 is YFSETQ in the germline V gene. Trimming removed 2 bases from V and 5 bases from J; junction bases left unmatched: 3. The CDR3 consists of 14 residues. CDR3 in DNA: TGCGCCAGCAGCTTAGAGGACAGGGGGTATGGCTACACCTTC. Its translation: CASSLEDRGYGYTF.

The J gene is TRBJ2-7, the V gene TRBV7-8, with 9 positions matching TRBD1. The J segment lost 5 bases and the V segment lost 1 base, leaving 15 bases of the junction unmatched. CDR3 length equals 18 residues. The germline CDR1 and CDR2 sequences are SGHVS and FQNEAQ. The CDR3 DNA is TGTGCCAGCAGCTTAGACCACCTCCGGGGACAGGGTCCCCACGAGCAGTACTTC. Translating gives CASSLDHLRGQGPHEQYF. Complete variable domain (other parts from reference TRBV7-8 and TRBJ2-7): GAGVSQSPRYKVAKRGQDVALRCDPISGHVSLFWYQQALGQGPEFLTYFQNEAQLDKSGLPSDRFFAERPEGSVSTLKIQRTQQEDSAVYLCASSLDHLRGQGPHEQYFGPGTRLTVT.

The chain uses TRBV12-5 and TRBJ2-3; 10 bases align to TRBD2. The CDR3 covers 18 residues. CDR1 LGHNT and CDR2 FRNRAP come from the germline V gene. After removal of 0 bases from V and 2 bases from J, the junction contained 8 bases not matched to a gene. The CDR3 coding sequence is TGTGCTAGTGGTTTGGTAGGGCCTAGCGGGGGCCACACAGATACGCAGTATTTT. This encodes CASGLVGPSGGHTDTQYF.

J is TRBJ2-7 and V is TRBV18; 9 bases are shared with TRBD2. The CDR3 has 16 amino acids. The trim removed 1 base at V and 0 bases at J, leaving 4 bases unmatched. In germline, CDR1 is KGHSH, CDR2 LQKENI. CDR3 protein: CASSPQVAGVSYEQYF. The CDR3 DNA follows: TGTGCCAGCTCACCACAGGTAGCGGGGGTCTCCTACGAGCAGTACTTC.

The CDR3 bases are TGTGCCAGCAGCTTGGAAGTCAGCCTTGGCTACACCTTC. It codes for CASSLEVSLGYTF. The chain employs TRBV5-4 and TRBJ1-2; D unresolved. Germline V gene sequence: CDR1 SGHNT, CDR2 YYREEE (reference sequence). This CDR3 is 13 amino acids long. V was trimmed by 0 bases and J by 7 bases, leaving 10 bases between them.

This chain joins TRBV5-1 and TRBJ1-3; D remains ambiguous. The germline V and J ends were trimmed by 1 base and 3 bases, with 11 bases remaining between them. Per the germline V gene, CDR1 is SGHRS and CDR2 is YFSETQ. The CDR3 is 15 amino acids. The CDR3 DNA reads TGCGCCAGCAGCTTGCTGTGGGGAAGTGGAAACACCATATATTTT. This translates into CASSLLWGSGNTIYF.

V gene TRBV29-1 combines with J gene TRBJ1-2, with 7 bases aligning to TRBD1. The V and J ends lost 0 bases and 0 bases, in that order; junction bases with no gene match: 13. The CDR3 extends over 18 amino acids. Germline-derived CDR1 and CDR2 are SQVTM and ANQGSEA. This CDR3 is CSVEDRGGGPSANYGYTF. Here the CDR3 DNA reads TGCAGCGTTGAAGATCGGGGAGGGGGCCCCTCAGCTAACTATGGCTACACCTTC.

This sequence joins TRBV18 and TRBJ2-3; D remains ambiguous. Trimming stripped 4 bases from V and 12 bases from J, with 11 bases between. The CDR3 has 11 amino acids. Looked up from germline, CDR1 is KGHSH and CDR2 is LQKENI. CDR3 bases: TGTGCCAGCTCACAAGAGAAGACCCAGTATTTT. Protein sequence: CASSQEKTQYF.